This T cell receptor beta chain is drawn from a study of human T cells and chemical hapten exposure. This clonotype was seen repeatedly, ten times or more. The junction differs from germline at one of its ends, possibly a read error. TCRdb re-derived calls from the RACE reads in MiXCR, one entry per CDR3 protein. The data show some 250,000 distinct CDR3 sequences, around 7% seen once. Germline-derived CDR1 and CDR2 are MDHEN and SYDVKM. The CDR3 length is 15 residues. Specified time point: pre-sensitization, week 0. Described treatment: therapeutic diphenylcyclopropenone sensitization with weekly scalp DPC. It was unfractionated whole blood from which total RNA was extracted.

The sequence was collected from a man younger than 35 with alopecia areata. Some clones in this sample may be carry-over from other donors' samples. Here the sequenced sample was whole blood, taken in connection with sensitization to the hapten diphenylcyclopropenone (DPC). The V gene is TRBV28, the J gene TRBJ1-4; D gene unclear. In nucleotides, the CDR3 is TGTGCCAGCACTTTAGTTGGGGTAGCTGGAGAAAAACTGTTTTTT. Its protein is CASTLVGVAGEKLFF.